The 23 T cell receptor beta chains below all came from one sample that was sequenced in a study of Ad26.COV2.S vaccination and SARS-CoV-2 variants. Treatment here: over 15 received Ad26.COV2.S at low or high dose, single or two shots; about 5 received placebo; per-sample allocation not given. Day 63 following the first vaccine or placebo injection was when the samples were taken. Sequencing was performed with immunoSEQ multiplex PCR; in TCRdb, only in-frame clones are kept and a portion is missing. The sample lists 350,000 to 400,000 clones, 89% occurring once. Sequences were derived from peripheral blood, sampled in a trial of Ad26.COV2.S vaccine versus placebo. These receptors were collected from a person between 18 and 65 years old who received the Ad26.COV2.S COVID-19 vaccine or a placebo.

The DNA for the CDR3 is TGTGCCAGCAGCTTATCTCTAGCGGGGAGCTCCTACAATGAGCAGTTCTTC. This gives the protein CASSLSLAGSSYNEQFF. The V gene is TRBV7-2, the J gene TRBJ2-1; 9 nucleotides match TRBD2. CDR3 length equals 17 residues. Germline lookup yields CDR1 SGHTA and CDR2 FQGNSA. Unmatched junction bases numbered 5, after V lost 2 bases and J lost 0 bases.

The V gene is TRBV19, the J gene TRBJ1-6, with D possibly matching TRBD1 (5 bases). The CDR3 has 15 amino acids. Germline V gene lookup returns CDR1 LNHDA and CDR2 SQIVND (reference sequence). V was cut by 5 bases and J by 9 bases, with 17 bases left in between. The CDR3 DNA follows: TGTGCCAGTAGTTCTACGACAGCAATGGGTTCACCCCTCCACTTT. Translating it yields CASSSTTAMGSPLHF.

The DNA for the CDR3 is TGTGCCAGTAGTTCAGACGGCGGGACAGGGAGTTCACCCCTCCACTTT. It encodes CASSSDGGTGSSPLHF. J is TRBJ1-6 and V is TRBV19, with TRBD1 matching 9 bases. J was trimmed by 9 bases and V by 5 bases; bases with no gene match: 11. From germline, CDR1 is LNHDA and CDR2 SQIVND (reference sequence). There are 16 residues in the CDR3.

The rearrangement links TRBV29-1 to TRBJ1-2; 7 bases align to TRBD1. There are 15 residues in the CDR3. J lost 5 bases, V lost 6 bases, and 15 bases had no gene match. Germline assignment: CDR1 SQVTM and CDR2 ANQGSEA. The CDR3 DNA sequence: TGCAGCGTAGAAACGGGACAGAAGGTGGAGTATGGCTACACCTTC. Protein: CSVETGQKVEYGYTF.

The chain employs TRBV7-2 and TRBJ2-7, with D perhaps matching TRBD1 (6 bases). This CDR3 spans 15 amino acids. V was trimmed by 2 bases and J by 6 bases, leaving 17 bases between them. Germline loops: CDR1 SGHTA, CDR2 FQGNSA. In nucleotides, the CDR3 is TGTGCCAGCAGCTTATTGGCTCAGGGGAAGGTCGAGCAGTACTTC. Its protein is CASSLLAQGKVEQYF.

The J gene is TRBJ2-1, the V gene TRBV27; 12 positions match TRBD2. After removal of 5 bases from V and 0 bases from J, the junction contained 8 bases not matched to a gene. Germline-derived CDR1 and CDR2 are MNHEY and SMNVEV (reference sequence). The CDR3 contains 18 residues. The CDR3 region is CASSPGTSGLSSYNEQFF. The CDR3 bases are TGTGCCAGCAGTCCCGGGACTAGCGGGTTAAGCTCCTACAATGAGCAGTTCTTC.

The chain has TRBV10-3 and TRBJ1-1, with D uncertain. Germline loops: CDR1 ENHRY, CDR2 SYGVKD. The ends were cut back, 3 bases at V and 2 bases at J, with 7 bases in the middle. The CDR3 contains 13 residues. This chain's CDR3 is CAISDSVNTEAFF. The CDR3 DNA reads TGTGCCATCAGTGACAGCGTTAACACTGAAGCTTTCTTT.

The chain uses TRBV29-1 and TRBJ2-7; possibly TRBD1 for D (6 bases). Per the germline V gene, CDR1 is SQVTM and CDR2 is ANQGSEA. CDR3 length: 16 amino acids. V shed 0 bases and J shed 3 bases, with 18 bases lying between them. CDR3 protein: CSVEDRGTTNYYEQYF. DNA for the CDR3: TGCAGCGTTGAAGATCGTGGGACAACCAATTACTACGAGCAGTACTTC.

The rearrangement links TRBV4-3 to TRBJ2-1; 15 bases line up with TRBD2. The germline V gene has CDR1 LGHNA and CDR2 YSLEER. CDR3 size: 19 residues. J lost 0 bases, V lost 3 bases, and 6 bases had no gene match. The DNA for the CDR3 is TGCGCCAGCAGCCACGGGACTAGCGGGGGGAGGAGCTCCTACAATGAGCAGTTCTTC. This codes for CASSHGTSGGRSSYNEQFF.

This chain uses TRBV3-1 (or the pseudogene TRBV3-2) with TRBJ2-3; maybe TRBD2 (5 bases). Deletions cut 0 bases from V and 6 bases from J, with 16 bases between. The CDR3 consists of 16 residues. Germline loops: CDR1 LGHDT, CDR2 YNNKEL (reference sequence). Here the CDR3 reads CASSQDPWLARDTQYF. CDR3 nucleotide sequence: TGTGCCAGCAGCCAAGATCCCTGGCTAGCCAGGGATACGCAGTATTTT.

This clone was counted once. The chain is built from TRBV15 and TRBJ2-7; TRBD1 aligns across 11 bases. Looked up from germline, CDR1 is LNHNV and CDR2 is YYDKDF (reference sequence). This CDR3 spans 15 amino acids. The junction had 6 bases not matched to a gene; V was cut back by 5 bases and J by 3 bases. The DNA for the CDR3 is TGTGCCACCAGCCTACCGGGACAGGGGGTCTACGAGCAGTACTTC. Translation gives CATSLPGQGVYEQYF.

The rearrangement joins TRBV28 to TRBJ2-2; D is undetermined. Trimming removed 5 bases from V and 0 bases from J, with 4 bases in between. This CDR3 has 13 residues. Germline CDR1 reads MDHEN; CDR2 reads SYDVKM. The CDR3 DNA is TGTGCCAGCAGTGGACCGAACACCGGGGAGCTGTTTTTT. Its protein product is CASSGPNTGELFF.

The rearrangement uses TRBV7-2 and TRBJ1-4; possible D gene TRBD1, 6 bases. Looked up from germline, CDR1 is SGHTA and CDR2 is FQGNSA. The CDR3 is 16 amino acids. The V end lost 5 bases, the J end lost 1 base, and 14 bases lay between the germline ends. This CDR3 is CASSPGAALTNEKLFF. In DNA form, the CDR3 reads TGTGCCAGCAGCCCAGGGGCTGCCTTAACTAATGAAAAACTGTTTTTT.

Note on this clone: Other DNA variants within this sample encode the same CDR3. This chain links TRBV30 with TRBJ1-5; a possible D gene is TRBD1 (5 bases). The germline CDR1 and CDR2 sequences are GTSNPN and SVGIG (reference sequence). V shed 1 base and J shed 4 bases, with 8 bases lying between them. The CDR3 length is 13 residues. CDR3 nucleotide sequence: TGTGCCTGGAGTGGACAGAAAAATCAGCCCCAGCATTTT. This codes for CAWSGQKNQPQHF. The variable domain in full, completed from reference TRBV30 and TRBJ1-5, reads SQTIHQWPATLVQPVGSPLSLECTVEGTSNPNLYWYRQAAGRGLQLLFYSVGIGQISSEVPQNLSASRPQDRQFILSSKKLLLSDSGFYLCAWSGQKNQPQHFGDGTRLSIL.

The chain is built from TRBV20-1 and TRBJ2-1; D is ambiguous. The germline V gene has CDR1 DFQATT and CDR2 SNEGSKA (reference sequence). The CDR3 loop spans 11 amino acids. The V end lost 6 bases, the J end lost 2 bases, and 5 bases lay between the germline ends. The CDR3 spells CSALPYNEQFF. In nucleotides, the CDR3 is TGCAGTGCCCTACCCTACAATGAGCAGTTCTTC.

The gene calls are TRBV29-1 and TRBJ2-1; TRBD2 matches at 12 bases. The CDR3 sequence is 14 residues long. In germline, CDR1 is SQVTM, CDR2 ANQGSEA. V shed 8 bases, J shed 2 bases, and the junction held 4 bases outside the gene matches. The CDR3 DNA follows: TGCAGCACATGGACTAGCGGGACCTACAATGAGCAGTTCTTC. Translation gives CSTWTSGTYNEQFF.

The CDR3 nucleotides read TGTGCCAGCAGCCCCAGCGGGACAGGGTTCACCGGGGAGCTGTTTTTT. It encodes CASSPSGTGFTGELFF. The chain links TRBV11-3 to TRBJ2-2; 9 positions agree with TRBD1. The ends lost 5 bases at V and 4 bases at J; junction bases unmatched: 8. Germline assignment: CDR1 SGHNT and CDR2 YENEEA. The CDR3 runs 16 residues.

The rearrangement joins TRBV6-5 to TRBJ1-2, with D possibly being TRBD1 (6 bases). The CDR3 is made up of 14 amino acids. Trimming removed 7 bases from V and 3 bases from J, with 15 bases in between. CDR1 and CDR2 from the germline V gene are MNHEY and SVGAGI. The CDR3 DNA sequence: TGTGCCAGCAAAAGGGGGGCTGGAGACTATGGCTACACCTTC. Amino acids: CASKRGAGDYGYTF.

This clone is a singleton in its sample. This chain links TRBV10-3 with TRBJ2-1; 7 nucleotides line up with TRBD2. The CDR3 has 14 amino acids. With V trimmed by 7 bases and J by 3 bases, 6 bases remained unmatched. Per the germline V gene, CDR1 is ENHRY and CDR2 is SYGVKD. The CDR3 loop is CAIKGGSHYNEQFF. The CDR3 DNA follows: TGTGCCATCAAGGGCGGGAGCCACTACAATGAGCAGTTCTTC.

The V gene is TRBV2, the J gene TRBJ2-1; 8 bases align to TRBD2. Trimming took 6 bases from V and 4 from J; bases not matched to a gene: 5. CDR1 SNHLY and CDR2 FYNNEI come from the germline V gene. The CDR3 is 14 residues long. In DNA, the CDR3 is TGTGCCAGCAGACTAGCGGATGGGTACAATGAGCAGTTCTTC. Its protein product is CASRLADGYNEQFF.

The DNA for the CDR3 is TGTGCCAGCAAAGGGACAGGGGGTTTAGAGACCCAGTACTTC. It translates to CASKGTGGLETQYF. This chain uses TRBV28 with TRBJ2-5, with 11 nucleotides matching TRBD1. The CDR3 runs to 14 residues. Unmatched junction bases numbered 5, after V lost 7 bases and J lost 4 bases. Germline assignment: CDR1 MDHEN and CDR2 SYDVKM.

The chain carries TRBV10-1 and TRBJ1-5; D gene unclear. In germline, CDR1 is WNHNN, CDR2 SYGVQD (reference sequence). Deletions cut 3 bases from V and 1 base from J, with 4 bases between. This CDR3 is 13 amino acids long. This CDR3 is CASSEQSNQPQHF. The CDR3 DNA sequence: TGCGCCAGCAGTGAACAGAGCAATCAGCCCCAGCATTTT.

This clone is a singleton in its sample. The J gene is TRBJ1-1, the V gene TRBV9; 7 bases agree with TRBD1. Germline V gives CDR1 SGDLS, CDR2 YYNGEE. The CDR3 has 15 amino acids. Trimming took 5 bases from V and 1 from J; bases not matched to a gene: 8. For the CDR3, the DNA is TGTGCCAGCAGTCGACAGGGCTGGAGGAACACTGAAGCTTTCTTT. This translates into CASSRQGWRNTEAFF.